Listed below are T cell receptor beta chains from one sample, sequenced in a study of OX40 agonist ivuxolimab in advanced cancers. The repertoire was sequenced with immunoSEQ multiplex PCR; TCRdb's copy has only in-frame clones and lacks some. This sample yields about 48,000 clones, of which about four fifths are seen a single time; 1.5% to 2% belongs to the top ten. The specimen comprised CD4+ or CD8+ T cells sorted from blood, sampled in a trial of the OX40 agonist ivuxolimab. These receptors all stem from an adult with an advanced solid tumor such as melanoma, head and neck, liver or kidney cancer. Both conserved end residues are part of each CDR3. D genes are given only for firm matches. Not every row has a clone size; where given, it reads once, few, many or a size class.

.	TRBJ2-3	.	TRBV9	TGTGCCAGCAGCGAGGGCTTGCAGGGTACGCAGTATTTT	CASSEGLQGTQYF
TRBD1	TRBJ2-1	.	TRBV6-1	TGTGCCAGCAGGCCGGGACAGGCCTACAATGAGCAGTTCTTC	CASRPGQAYNEQFF
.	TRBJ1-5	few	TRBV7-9	TGTGCCAGCAGCCGAGGGGATCAGCCCCAGCATTTT	CASSRGDQPQHF
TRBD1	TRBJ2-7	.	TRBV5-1	TGCGCCAGCAGCTGGGGACAGGGGACCTACGAGCAGTACTTC	CASSWGQGTYEQYF
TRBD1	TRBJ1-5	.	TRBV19	TGTGCCAGTATTAGGACAGGGGACAATCAGCCCCAGCATTTT	CASIRTGDNQPQHF
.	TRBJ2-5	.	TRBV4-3	TGCGCCAGCAGCCAAGTCGTAACAGAACAAGAGACCCAGTACTTC	CASSQVVTEQETQYF
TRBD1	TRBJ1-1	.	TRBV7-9	TGTGCCGGTAAACCGCTACAGGGGGCGCCGGGCACTGAAGCTTTCTTT	CAGKPLQGAPGTEAFF
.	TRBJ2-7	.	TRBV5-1	TGCGCCAGCAGCTTGTCGGGGGCTGCCGAGCAGTACTTC	CASSLSGAAEQYF
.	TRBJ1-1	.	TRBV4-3	TGCGCCAGCAGCCGGGAAGGTGCCACTGAAGCTTTCTTT	CASSREGATEAFF
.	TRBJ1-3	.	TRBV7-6	TGTGCCAGCAGCTTAGGAGAGGGATCTGGAAACACCATATATTTT	CASSLGEGSGNTIYF
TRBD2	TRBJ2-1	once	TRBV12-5	TGTGCTAGTGGTTCTAATCTCGGGGGAGGGCCGAACAATGAGCAGTTCTTC	CASGSNLGGGPNNEQFF
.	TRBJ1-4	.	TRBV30	TGTGCCTGGAGTAGAGGCAGGTTGGGTGAAAAACTGTTTTTT	CAWSRGRLGEKLFF
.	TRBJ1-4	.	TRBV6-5	TGTGCCAGCAGACTTAGCGGGGCAGGAAAACTGTTTTTT	CASRLSGAGKLFF
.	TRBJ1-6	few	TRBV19	TGTGCCAGAGATAGGGACACCTTTAATTCACCCCTCCACTTT	CARDRDTFNSPLHF
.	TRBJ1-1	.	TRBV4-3	TGCGCCAGCGGTCTCCTTATCTGGGGTACTGAAGCTTTCTTT	CASGLLIWGTEAFF
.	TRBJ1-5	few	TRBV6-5	TGTGCCAGCAGTTTTAATCAGCCCCAGCATTTT	CASSFNQPQHF
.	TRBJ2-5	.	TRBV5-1	TGCGCCAGCCATAGGGGGGGTTTACAAGAGACCCAGTACTTC	CASHRGGLQETQYF
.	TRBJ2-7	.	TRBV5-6	TGTGCCAGCATCCATAGCGAAGGAAGCTACGAGCAGTACTTC	CASIHSEGSYEQYF
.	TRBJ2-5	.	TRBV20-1	TGCAGTGCTAGAGATGAGACCCAGTACTTC	CSARDETQYF
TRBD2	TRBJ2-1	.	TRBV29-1	TGCAGCGTTGCCCCGGGGAGGGATGAGCAGTTCTTC	CSVAPGRDEQFF
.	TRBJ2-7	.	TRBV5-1	TGCGCCAGCAGCTTAGCTGGCACTCAGCAGTACTTC	CASSLAGTQQYF
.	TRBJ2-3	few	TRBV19	TGTGCCAGTTCCGAGGGCCCCGCCGATACGCAGTATTTT	CASSEGPADTQYF
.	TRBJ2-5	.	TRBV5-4	TGTGCCAGCAGCTTTGCCGAGACCCAGTACTTC	CASSFAETQYF
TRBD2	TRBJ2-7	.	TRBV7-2	TGTGCCAGCAGCTCAGGACTAGCGGGAGGGGTGCAGTACTTC	CASSSGLAGGVQYF
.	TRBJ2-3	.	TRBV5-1	TGCGCCAGCAGCTTGGGACGCAGGGAGTGGTTCTCTAGCACAGATACGCAGTATTTT	CASSLGRREWFSSTDTQYF
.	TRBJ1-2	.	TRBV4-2	TGTGCCAGCAGCGGCGGGGGAAAGGGAGGCTACACCTTC	CASSGGGKGGYTF
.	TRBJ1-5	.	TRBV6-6	TGTGCCAGCAGGGATCCGGGCCTCTCGACTCAGCCCCAGCATTTT	CASRDPGLSTQPQHF
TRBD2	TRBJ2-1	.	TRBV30	TGTGCCTGGGATCGGGGGCGGGAGGCGTACAATGAGCAGTTCTTC	CAWDRGREAYNEQFF
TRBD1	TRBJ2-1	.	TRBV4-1	TGCGCCAGCAGCCAAAGACAGGGGTATGAGCAGTTCTTC	CASSQRQGYEQFF
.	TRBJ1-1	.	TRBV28	TGTGCCAGCAGTCGCCCCCACAGGGCGAACACTGAAGCTTTCTTT	CASSRPHRANTEAFF
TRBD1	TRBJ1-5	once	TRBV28	TGTGCCAGCAGTTACCCCGGACAGGGGGCAAATCAGCCCCAGCATTTT	CASSYPGQGANQPQHF
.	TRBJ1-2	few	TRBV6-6	TGTGCCAGCAGTTCCAGCCTAAGGGGAAATGGCTACACCTTC	CASSSSLRGNGYTF
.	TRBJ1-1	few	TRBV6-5	TGTGCCAGCAGTTACTCGTCGAACACTGAAGCTTTCTTT	CASSYSSNTEAFF
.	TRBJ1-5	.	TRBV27	TGTGCCAGCAGGTCACAGGTCAGTGGCAATCAGCCCCAGCATTTT	CASRSQVSGNQPQHF
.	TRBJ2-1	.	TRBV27	TGTGCCAGCAGTTTTCAGACAAGAACCTACAATGAGCAGTTCTTC	CASSFQTRTYNEQFF
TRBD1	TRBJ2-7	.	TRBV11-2	TGTGCCAGCAGCCCGGGACAGGGGGCGCGGGAGCAGTACTTC	CASSPGQGAREQYF
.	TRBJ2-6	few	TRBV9	TGTGCCAGCAGCTCAGGGGAGTATTCTGGGGCCAACGTCCTGACTTTC	CASSSGEYSGANVLTF
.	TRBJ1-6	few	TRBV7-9	TGTGCCAGCAGCCCACCGGGGGGCCGGCGTAATACGCCCCTCCACTTT	CASSPPGGRRNTPLHF
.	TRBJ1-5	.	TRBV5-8	TGTGCCAGCAGCTTGCCCAACTACTATAGCAATCAGCCCCAGCATTTT	CASSLPNYYSNQPQHF
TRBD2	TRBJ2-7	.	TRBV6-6	TGTGCCAGCAGTTGGGAGGGGAACGAGCAGTACTTC	CASSWEGNEQYF
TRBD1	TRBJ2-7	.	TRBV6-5	TGTGCCAGCAGTCCCCTGGAGGACAGGGTATACGAGCAGTACTTC	CASSPLEDRVYEQYF
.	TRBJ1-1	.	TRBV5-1	TGCGCCAGCAGCCCGGCGTTCGTGAACACTGAAGCTTTCTTT	CASSPAFVNTEAFF
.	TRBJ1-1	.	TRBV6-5	TGTGCCAGCAGTCCCTCATACGGGGCTGCCACTGAAGCTTTCTTT	CASSPSYGAATEAFF
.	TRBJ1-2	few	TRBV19	TGTGCCAGTAGCAGTACGAGGAGGACCTTC	CASSSTRRTF
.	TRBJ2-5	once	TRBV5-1	TGCGCCAGCAGCTTGGCGGGGATCCAAGAGACCCAGTACTTC	CASSLAGIQETQYF
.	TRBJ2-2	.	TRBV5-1	TGCGCCAGCACCACGTCCTCCACCGGGGAGCTGTTTTTT	CASTTSSTGELFF
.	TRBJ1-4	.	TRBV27	TGTGCCAGCAGTTCTCATCCGGGGAGGGGAGGTGAAAAACTGTTTTTT	CASSSHPGRGGEKLFF
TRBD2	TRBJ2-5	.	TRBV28	TGTGCCAGCAGCACCGGACTAGCGGGACAAGAGACCCAGTACTTC	CASSTGLAGQETQYF
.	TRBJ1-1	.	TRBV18	TGTGCCAGCTCCCTCTCTGCGCGTATGAACACTGAAGCTTTCTTT	CASSLSARMNTEAFF
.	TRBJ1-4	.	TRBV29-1	TGCAGCGTTTACGAGGGGAATTTTGAAAAACTGTTTTTT	CSVYEGNFEKLFF
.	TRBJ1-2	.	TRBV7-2	TGTGCCAGCAGCCCCCCCAGGGGAGACGGCTACACCTTC	CASSPPRGDGYTF
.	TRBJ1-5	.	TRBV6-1	TGTGCCAGCAGGGGACTACGAGGTCAGCCCCAGCATTTT	CASRGLRGQPQHF
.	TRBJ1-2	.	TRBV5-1	TGCGCCAGCAGCCCCCTTGAGGGCGGCTATGGCTACACCTTC	CASSPLEGGYGYTF